A single sample is the source of the 19 T cell receptor beta chains below, sequenced in a study of blood T cell repertoires in COVID-19. The table came from immunoSEQ multiplex PCR; TCRdb's copy has only in-frame clones and leaves some out. Of fewer than 150,000 clones in the sample, roughly four fifths are singletons; the top ten hold roughly 4%. The sequencing sample was made of peripheral blood. These receptors were taken from a woman aged 80 or over with acute or convalescent COVID-19.

The J gene is TRBJ1-2, the V gene TRBV28; D may be TRBD1 (6 bases). The CDR3 is made up of 17 amino acids. Trimming took off 3 bases at V and 1 base at J, with 18 bases between the two ends. CDR1 MDHEN and CDR2 SYDVKM come from the germline V gene. DNA for the CDR3: TGTGCCAGCAGTTTTTGGGACACTCGGGCCCTTAACTATGGCTACACCTTC. It is translated as CASSFWDTRALNYGYTF.

This chain uses TRBV28 with TRBJ1-1; no clear D. The CDR3 spans 19 residues. V was pared by 8 bases and J by 0 bases, with 28 bases between. Germline CDR1 MDHEN, CDR2 SYDVKM. This CDR3 is CASLKNEHSVRMLNTEAFF. DNA of the CDR3: TGTGCCAGCCTAAAAAACGAGCACTCGGTTCGCATGCTGAACACTGAAGCTTTCTTT.

The chain couples TRBV5-4 to TRBJ1-2; TRBD1 is a possible D gene (6 bases). The CDR3 is 14 amino acids. The V gene's germline CDR1 is SGHNT and CDR2 YYREEE (reference sequence). V shed 0 bases and J shed 3 bases, with 9 bases lying between them. The CDR3 DNA reads as TGTGCCAGCAGCTTGGCAGGGGTTCACTATGGCTACACCTTC. This translates into CASSLAGVHYGYTF.

The genes are TRBV14 and TRBJ2-3; a weak D match, TRBD1 (6 bases). Trimming cost V 4 bases and J 5 bases, with 13 bases left between them. The CDR3 sequence is 14 residues long. CDR1 is SGHDN, CDR2 FVKESK, per germline. In DNA form, the CDR3 reads TGTGCCAGCAGCCGTGTGGGGGCAGGAGATACGCAGTATTTT. Its translation: CASSRVGAGDTQYF.

The sample holds a few counts of this clone. The chain is built from TRBV19 and TRBJ1-2, with D hard to call. Germline values: CDR1 LNHDA, CDR2 SQIVND (reference sequence). Trimming pared 7 bases from V and 3 bases from J, leaving 18 bases between. CDR3 size: 15 residues. The CDR3 spells CASTPGGVGDYGYTF. CDR3 in DNA: TGTGCCAGTACCCCCGGCGGGGTCGGGGACTATGGCTACACCTTC.

This chain links TRBV6-2 or TRBV6-3 with TRBJ2-1; the D gene is possibly TRBD2 (7 bases). This CDR3 is 19 amino acids long. Deletions cut 0 bases from V and 0 bases from J, with 18 bases between. Per the germline V gene, CDR1 is MNHEY and CDR2 is SVGEGT. The CDR3 is CASSYSPWGGGHSYNEQFF. DNA for the CDR3: TGTGCCAGCAGTTACTCGCCCTGGGGCGGGGGCCACTCCTACAATGAGCAGTTCTTC.

The rearrangement links TRBV4-2 to TRBJ1-1; 8 nucleotides match TRBD1. The CDR3 loop spans 16 amino acids. Germline CDR1 and CDR2: LGHNA and YNFKEQ. V dropped 3 bases and J dropped 5; count of bases not matched to a gene: 11. CDR3 region: CASSQIRTGRGTEAFF. CDR3 sequence (DNA): TGTGCCAGCAGCCAGATCCGGACAGGGCGAGGTACTGAAGCTTTCTTT.

This rearrangement joins TRBV6-5 to TRBJ1-1, with D unresolved. This CDR3 spans 13 amino acids. CDR1 MNHEY and CDR2 SVGAGI come from the germline V gene. Trimming removed 0 bases from V and 6 bases from J, with 8 bases in between. The CDR3 DNA is TGTGCCAGCAGTTACTCGGTGCGTGCTGAAGCTTTCTTT. Encoded protein: CASSYSVRAEAFF.

The V and J genes are TRBV19 and TRBJ1-2; weak D call: TRBD1 (6 bases). Trimming removed 1 base from V and 3 bases from J, with 24 bases in between. Germline assignment: CDR1 LNHDA and CDR2 SQIVND (reference sequence). The CDR3 loop spans 19 amino acids. CDR3 sequence reads: CASSIGLWGQSESYYGYTF. CDR3 sequence (DNA): TGTGCCAGTAGTATAGGTCTCTGGGGGCAGTCGGAATCCTACTATGGCTACACCTTC. Together with reference TRBV19 and TRBJ1-2, the CDR3 gives the full variable domain: DGGITQSPKYLFRKEGQNVTLSCEQNLNHDAMYWYRQDPGQGLRLIYYSQIVNDFQKGDIAEGYSVSREKKESFPLTVTSAQKNPTAFYLCASSIGLWGQSESYYGYTFGSGTRLTVV.

The chain links TRBV12-3 or TRBV12-4 to TRBJ2-3; no reliable D call. The V end lost 3 bases, the J end lost 3 bases, and 4 bases lay between the germline ends. This CDR3 spans 12 amino acids. Here the CDR3 DNA reads TGTGCCAGCAGTTTTTTAACAGATACGCAGTATTTT. Translated, it gives CASSFLTDTQYF.

This rearrangement joins TRBV30 to TRBJ1-6, with D uncertain. Germline V CDR1 and CDR2: GTSNPN, SVGIG (reference sequence). V gave up 3 bases and J gave up 16 bases, with 13 bases separating them. This CDR3 region has 11 residues. CDR3 in DNA: TGTGCCTGGAGAGAACGGGGTCCACTCCACTTT. Protein: CAWRERGPLHF.

The rearrangement joins TRBV12-3 or TRBV12-4 to TRBJ1-5, with D unclear. Between the trimmed V and J ends, which lost 6 bases and 7 bases, there was a span of 10 bases. The CDR3 contains 12 residues. CDR3 nucleotide sequence: TGTGCCAGCAGGAGCGGTGCGCAGCCCCAGCATTTT. Residues: CASRSGAQPQHF.

This clone was observed once. V usage is TRBV28 and J usage is TRBJ2-7, with TRBD2 identical over 10 bases. Losses at the gene ends were 1 base for V and 9 bases for J; bases not matched to a gene: 9. Per the germline V gene, CDR1 is MDHEN and CDR2 is SYDVKM. The CDR3 consists of 15 residues. CDR3 residues: CASSLFPLAGVGQYF. The DNA for the CDR3 is TGTGCCAGCAGTTTATTTCCGCTAGCGGGAGTGGGGCAGTACTTC.

The rearrangement links TRBV3-1 (or the pseudogene TRBV3-2) to TRBJ2-5, with 10 bases that match TRBD2. CDR1 and CDR2 (germline): LGHDT, YNNKEL (reference sequence). The CDR3 totals 20 residues. V shed 1 base, J shed 5 bases, and the junction held 19 bases outside the gene matches. The CDR3 bases are TGTGCCAGCAGCCAAGGGCCTTTAGTAGCGGGAGGCGTGGGGTGGGAGACCCAGTACTTC. Amino acid sequence: CASSQGPLVAGGVGWETQYF.

V gene TRBV12-5 combines with J gene TRBJ2-1, with 7 bases that match TRBD1. Germline V gives CDR1 LGHNT, CDR2 FRNRAP. With V trimmed by 6 bases and J by 5 bases, 7 bases remained unmatched. CDR3 length: 14 residues. CDR3 in DNA: TGTGCTAGTGGGTCCGGGACAGAACACAATGAGCAGTTCTTC. This translates into CASGSGTEHNEQFF. Drawing the rest from reference TRBV12-5 and TRBJ2-1, the complete variable domain is DARVTQTPRHKVTEMGQEVTMRCQPILGHNTVFWYRQTMMQGLELLAYFRNRAPLDDSGMPKDRFSAEMPDATLATLKIQPSEPRDSAVYFCASGSGTEHNEQFFGPGTRLTVL.

V usage is TRBV4-1 and J usage is TRBJ2-7; 8 nucleotides match TRBD1. V lost 2 bases to trimming and J lost 5 bases; unmatched junction nucleotides: 5. Germline assignment: CDR1 MGHRA and CDR2 YSYEKL. The CDR3 is 14 amino acids. The CDR3 sequence is CASSQWTGLNEQYF. CDR3 sequence (DNA): TGCGCCAGCAGCCAATGGACAGGGTTAAACGAGCAGTACTTC.

The V and J genes are TRBV28 and TRBJ1-2; 8 positions match TRBD1. The CDR3 is 14 residues long. Trimming at V came to 8 bases and at J to 8 bases, leaving 13 bases not matched to a gene. Germline-derived CDR1 and CDR2 are MDHEN and SYDVKM. CDR3 loop: CASQHRTGGGGYTF. Here the CDR3 DNA reads TGTGCCAGCCAACATAGAACAGGGGGAGGAGGCTACACCTTC.

The chain recombines TRBV7-6 with TRBJ2-4; D is perhaps TRBD2 (7 bases). The V gene's germline CDR1 is SGHVS and CDR2 FNYEAQ. CDR3 length: 15 residues. The V end lost 3 bases, the J end lost 5 bases, and 14 bases lay between the germline ends. The CDR3 protein is CASSLGGARQNIQYF. CDR3 nucleotides: TGTGCCAGCAGCTTGGGGGGGGCCCGCCAAAACATTCAGTACTTC.

V is TRBV2 and J is TRBJ2-7; D may be TRBD2 (6 bases). Trimming took off 4 bases at V and 4 bases at J, with 8 bases between the two ends. The CDR3 sequence is 12 residues long. Germline V gene sequence: CDR1 SNHLY, CDR2 FYNNEI. DNA of the CDR3: TGTGCCAGCAGTGCACGGGGGTACGAGCAGTACTTC. This translates into CASSARGYEQYF.